The 30 T cell receptor beta chains reported below all come from one sample, sequenced in a study of patients and donors after allogeneic stem cell transplantation. From the RT-PCR reads, TCRdb called clonotypes with MiXCR, one entry per CDR3 protein. The repertoire holds roughly 200,000 distinct CDR3 sequences, with 41% as singletons. The source material was blood, either unsorted or a sorted T cell fraction (not recorded which). These receptors were taken from a human donor who was either an allogeneic HSCT recipient or a stem cell or donor lymphocyte infusion donor (not recorded which). It is not recorded whose cells these are; they may come from a transplant donor.

This clonotype was observed once. V is TRBV20-1 and J is TRBJ2-7; 11 bases align to TRBD2. CDR3 length: 14 amino acids. The J segment lost 11 bases and the V segment lost 1 base, leaving 10 bases of the junction unmatched. Germline-derived CDR1 and CDR2 are DFQATT and SNEGSKA (reference sequence). The CDR3 bases are TGCAGTGCTAGAGTAGGTAGCGGGAGGGCCGGTGAGTACTTC. The encoded protein is CSARVGSGRAGEYF.

The rearrangement links TRBV29-1 to TRBJ1-4; TRBD1 might be the D (5 bases). V shed 4 bases and J shed 5 bases, with 11 bases lying between them. Germline lookup yields CDR1 SQVTM and CDR2 ANQGSEA. The CDR3 extends over 13 amino acids. CDR3 in DNA: TGCAGCGTTGTGTGGGACTTAAATGAAAAACTGTTTTTT. This gives the protein CSVVWDLNEKLFF.

V is TRBV7-3 and J is TRBJ2-1, with 7 bases aligning to TRBD2. CDR1 and CDR2 (germline): SGHTA, FQGTGA. Losses at the gene ends were 5 bases for V and 0 bases for J; bases not matched to a gene: 7. The CDR3 consists of 16 residues. CDR3 in DNA: TGTGCCAGCAGCCGTACTAGCGCCCTCTCCTACAATGAGCAGTTCTTC. The encoded protein is CASSRTSALSYNEQFF.

This chain uses TRBV29-1 with TRBJ1-2; a possible D gene is TRBD1 (5 bases). Germline V lookup: CDR1 SQVTM, CDR2 ANQGSEA. Trimming removed 3 bases from V and 4 bases from J, with 21 bases in between. The CDR3 covers 16 residues. CDR3 in amino acids: CSVDPGGAWASYGYTF. DNA of the CDR3: TGCAGCGTTGACCCCGGTGGGGCGTGGGCCAGCTATGGCTACACCTTC.

This chain joins TRBV7-2 and TRBJ2-5, with 12 bases identical to TRBD1. The CDR3 runs 17 residues. V gave up 1 base and J gave up 5 bases; unmatched junction bases: 8. The germline CDR1 and CDR2 sequences are SGHTA and FQGNSA. The CDR3 nucleotides read TGTGCCAGCAGCTTAGGGGACAGGGGGCGTTTTAGGGAGACCCAGTACTTC. It specifies CASSLGDRGRFRETQYF.

This clonotype occurred many times. This chain uses TRBV4-3 with TRBJ1-5; 7 nucleotides match TRBD1. Germline-derived CDR1 and CDR2 are LGHNA and YSLEER. V gave up 1 base and J gave up 4 bases; unmatched junction bases: 1. The CDR3 contains 14 residues. The CDR3 DNA is TGCGCCAGCAGCCAAGCCAGGGGGAATCAGCCCCAGCATTTT. It specifies CASSQARGNQPQHF.

V gene TRBV20-1 combines with J gene TRBJ1-1; D is possibly TRBD1 (5 bases). Per the germline V gene, CDR1 is DFQATT and CDR2 is SNEGSKA (reference sequence). Deletions cut 5 bases from V and 5 bases from J, with 18 bases between. This CDR3 contains 14 residues. The CDR3 nucleotides are TGCAGTGCTGCTAGACCAGGGACGAGGACTGAAGCTTTCTTT. Translating it yields CSAARPGTRTEAFF.

This clonotype was counted only a few times. This sequence joins TRBV25-1 and TRBJ1-1, with D unclear. The germline V and J ends were trimmed by 9 bases and 1 base, with 15 bases remaining between them. Germline loops: CDR1 MGHDK, CDR2 SYGVNS. The CDR3 is 14 amino acids. The CDR3 coding sequence is TGTGCCAGTCCCGGTGCTAGGTCGAACACTGAAGCTTTCTTT. Its protein is CASPGARSNTEAFF.

This clonotype was recorded a few times. This chain joins TRBV4-3 and TRBJ1-3; possible D gene TRBD1, 5 bases. Trimming took 0 bases from V and 3 from J, leaving 15 bases between them. From germline, CDR1 is LGHNA and CDR2 YSLEER. This CDR3 has 17 residues. CDR3 sequence: CASSQDPVIGVGNTIYF. CDR3 sequence (DNA): TGCGCCAGCAGCCAAGATCCTGTGATAGGGGTTGGAAACACCATATATTTT.

The V and J genes are TRBV5-6 and TRBJ1-4; D is undetermined. CDR3 size: 15 residues. The V end was cut by 0 bases, the J end by 7 bases, with 13 bases between. Germline V gene data show CDR1 as SGHDT and CDR2 as YYEEEE. The CDR3 region is CASSLGPSGGEKLFF. Here the CDR3 DNA reads TGTGCCAGCAGCTTGGGACCCTCAGGAGGTGAAAAACTGTTTTTT.

This clonotype appeared a single time. Likely a read error: the CDR3 ends without its conserved phenylalanine or tryptophan. The DNA is left out, because the CDR3 cannot be placed on it with certainty; the CDR3 is given as TCRdb lists it. The chain joins TRBV4-3 to TRBJ1-5; TRBD1, as called in the table, went unchecked against the DNA. Termini included, the CDR3 measures 11 amino acids. Germline loops: CDR1 LGHNA, CDR2 YSLEER. CDR3 amino acids: CASSPDSAPHS.

Only a few counts were recorded for this clonotype. The chain has TRBV29-1 and TRBJ1-1; D unclear. The CDR3 is 15 residues long. Germline loops: CDR1 SQVTM, CDR2 ANQGSEA. With 2 bases removed from V and 0 bases from J, the gap between germline ends came to 13 bases. The CDR3 DNA sequence: TGCAGCGTTGAATCCAGGCCCCCGATGAACACTGAAGCTTTCTTT. Its protein product is CSVESRPPMNTEAFF. Filled out from reference TRBV29-1 and TRBJ1-1, the complete variable domain reads SAVISQKPSRDICQRGTSLTIQCQVDSQVTMMFWYRQQPGQSLTLIATANQGSEATYESGFVIDKFPISRPNLTFSTLTVSNMSPEDSSIYLCSVESRPPMNTEAFFGQGTRLTVV.

V is TRBV4-3 and J is TRBJ1-6; 7 bases line up with TRBD1. The V gene's germline CDR1 is LGHNA and CDR2 YSLEER. The ends lost 3 bases at V and 6 bases at J; junction bases unmatched: 5. This CDR3 contains 15 residues. The CDR3 is CASSHRQGVNSPLHF. Here the CDR3 DNA reads TGCGCCAGCAGCCACCGACAGGGAGTTAATTCACCCCTCCACTTT.

This clonotype was counted only a few times. One junction end disagrees with the germline gene, perhaps due to a read error. The chain recombines TRBV12-3 or TRBV12-4 with TRBJ2-4; D is uncertain. The CDR3 has 12 amino acids. CDR3 protein: CASSVAKNIQYF. DNA of the CDR3: TGTGCCAGCAGTGTAGCCAAAAACATTCAGTACTTC.

Ten or more counts support this clonotype. The chain is built from TRBV5-1 and TRBJ2-7; TRBD2 agrees at 9 bases. The germline gives CDR1 SGHRS, CDR2 YFSETQ. The CDR3 contains 18 residues. J was trimmed by 0 bases and V by 0 bases; bases with no gene match: 10. Written as DNA, the CDR3 is TGCGCCAGCAGCTTGGGGTCTGGACTAGCGATTTACTCCTACGAGCAGTACTTC. This codes for CASSLGSGLAIYSYEQYF.

This sequence joins TRBV12-3 or TRBV12-4 and TRBJ2-1; 9 positions agree with TRBD2. The CDR3 has 16 amino acids. Trimming removed 2 bases from V and 8 bases from J; junction bases left unmatched: 10. Here the CDR3 DNA reads TGTGCCAGCAGTTTAAGGATAGCGGGAGTAATCGATGAGCAGTTCTTC. Translating gives CASSLRIAGVIDEQFF.

The V call is TRBV27, the J call TRBJ2-7; TRBD2 agrees at 9 bases. CDR1 is MNHEY, CDR2 SMNVEV, per germline (reference sequence). V lost 8 bases to trimming and J lost 5 bases; unmatched junction nucleotides: 4. This CDR3 has 12 residues. CDR3 coding DNA: TGTGCCAGCGGGACTAGCTTCCACGAGCAGTACTTC. Protein product: CASGTSFHEQYF.

V is TRBV4-1 and J is TRBJ1-1, with D maybe TRBD1 (5 bases). The CDR3 consists of 15 residues. The ends were cut back, 1 base at V and 6 bases at J, with 15 bases in the middle. In germline, CDR1 is MGHRA, CDR2 YSYEKL. The CDR3 loop reads CASSQGEGLSSEAFF. The DNA for the CDR3 is TGCGCCAGCAGCCAAGGGGAGGGGCTGAGCTCTGAAGCTTTCTTT.

The CDR3 DNA follows: TGTGCCAGCAGTTTAGCCGCCCGAGCCGGGACAGGCTCCAGCTCCTATAATTCACCCCTCCACTTT. It translates to CASSLAARAGTGSSSYNSPLHF. The chain uses TRBV12-3 or TRBV12-4 and TRBJ1-6, with 8 bases lining up with TRBD1. The V segment lost 0 bases and the J segment 0 bases; nucleotides outside the gene matches: 16. The CDR3 is 22 residues long.

The chain couples TRBV6-6 to TRBJ1-1; TRBD1 aligns across 7 bases. In germline, CDR1 is MNHNY, CDR2 SVGAGI (reference sequence). Losses at the gene ends were 2 bases for V and 6 bases for J; bases not matched to a gene: 6. CDR3 length equals 14 residues. In DNA, the CDR3 is TGTGCCAGCAGTTACCGACAGGGAAGCGCTGAAGCTTTCTTT. This codes for CASSYRQGSAEAFF.

The CDR3 nucleotides are TGTGCCAGCCAGCCGGGCTGGGAAGATACGCAGTATTTT. As protein: CASQPGWEDTQYF. The chain employs TRBV25-1 and TRBJ2-3; D unclear. The V end lost 8 bases, the J end lost 5 bases, and 14 bases lay between the germline ends. Germline loops: CDR1 MGHDK, CDR2 SYGVNS. CDR3 length: 13 residues.

This clonotype was detected a few times. V usage is TRBV4-3 and J usage is TRBJ2-5; 9 nucleotides agree with TRBD1. CDR1 is LGHNA, CDR2 YSLEER, per germline. Germline trimming cut 0 bases from V and 4 bases from J; bases unmatched to any gene: 3. The CDR3 spans 15 residues. The CDR3 spells CASSQEGDRVETQYF. The CDR3 DNA is TGCGCCAGCAGCCAAGAGGGGGACAGGGTAGAGACCCAGTACTTC.

The chain carries TRBV7-9 and TRBJ2-3; D may be TRBD1 (5 bases). V was cut by 1 base and J by 1 base, with 9 bases left in between. The CDR3 is made up of 15 amino acids. Germline CDR1 and CDR2: SEHNR and FQNEAQ (reference sequence). CDR3 nucleotide sequence: TGTGCCAGCAGCTTAGGAGACAGCGGCACAGATACGCAGTATTTT. Translated: CASSLGDSGTDTQYF. The full variable domain, completed using reference TRBV7-9 and TRBJ2-3, is DTGVSQNPRHKITKRGQNVTFRCDPISEHNRLYWYRQTLGQGPEFLTYFQNEAQLEKSRLLSDRFSAERPKGSFSTLEIQRTEQGDSAMYLCASSLGDSGTDTQYFGPGTRLTVL.

There are a few counts of this clonotype. The chain carries TRBV6-2 or TRBV6-3 and TRBJ1-5; D may be TRBD1 (5 bases). This CDR3 has 14 residues. Germline V lookup: CDR1 MNHEY, CDR2 SVGEGT. V was shortened by 6 bases and J by 2 bases, with 11 bases between the two germline ends. CDR3 coding DNA: TGTGCCAGCAGGGACGGGGGGGGCAATCAGCCCCAGCATTTT. Translated, it gives CASRDGGGNQPQHF.

The chain carries TRBV7-9 and TRBJ2-7, with D perhaps assigned TRBD1 or TRBD2 (5 bases each). CDR1 SEHNR and CDR2 FQNEAQ come from the germline V gene (reference sequence). This CDR3 has 14 amino acids. V lost 3 bases and J lost 5, with 14 bases in between. The CDR3 loop reads CASSFGGPRDEQYF. DNA of the CDR3: TGTGCCAGCAGCTTTGGGGGACCGCGCGACGAGCAGTACTTC.

The chain combines TRBV20-1 with TRBJ2-7, with D unclear. Trimming left V 6 bases short and J 0 bases short, with 15 bases between. CDR1 is DFQATT, CDR2 SNEGSKA, per germline (reference sequence). The CDR3 totals 14 residues. DNA of the CDR3: TGCAGTGCCCCGCCCCTCTCGAGCTCCTACGAGCAGTACTTC. Protein product: CSAPPLSSSYEQYF.

This sequence joins TRBV5-1 and TRBJ2-7; possible D gene TRBD1, 6 bases. The germline V and J ends were trimmed by 3 bases and 3 bases, with 16 bases remaining between them. The germline CDR1 and CDR2 sequences are SGHRS and YFSETQ. The CDR3 has 15 residues. In DNA, the CDR3 is TGCGCCAGCAGCTCAGAAGACAGGCCCCACTACGAGCAGTACTTC. Its translation is CASSSEDRPHYEQYF.

There are a few counts of this clonotype. J is TRBJ2-3 and V is TRBV7-3; tentatively, D is TRBD2 (7 bases). V lost 3 bases and J lost 6, with 13 bases in between. CDR3 length: 14 amino acids. Germline V CDR1 and CDR2: SGHTA, FQGTGA. The DNA for the CDR3 is TGTGCCAGCAGCTTTGGGGGGGCATCGGATACGCAGTATTTT. Residues: CASSFGGASDTQYF.

This clonotype was found many times. This chain links TRBV12-3 or TRBV12-4 with TRBJ1-3, with no clear D. Trimming pared 4 bases from V and 4 bases from J, leaving 11 bases between. This CDR3 comprises 14 residues. CDR3 protein: CASSWSPSGNTIYF. The CDR3 region has the DNA TGTGCCAGCAGTTGGAGCCCCTCGGGAAACACCATATATTTT.

The chain couples TRBV24-1 to TRBJ2-1, with D possibly matching TRBD1 (6 bases). The V end lost 5 bases, the J end lost 2 bases, and 12 bases lay between the germline ends. CDR1 and CDR2 from the germline V gene are KGHDR and SFDVKD. This CDR3 is built from 15 residues. The CDR3, as DNA: TGTGCCACCAGTGCCCGACAGGTCGCCTACAATGAGCAGTTCTTC. Amino acid sequence: CATSARQVAYNEQFF.